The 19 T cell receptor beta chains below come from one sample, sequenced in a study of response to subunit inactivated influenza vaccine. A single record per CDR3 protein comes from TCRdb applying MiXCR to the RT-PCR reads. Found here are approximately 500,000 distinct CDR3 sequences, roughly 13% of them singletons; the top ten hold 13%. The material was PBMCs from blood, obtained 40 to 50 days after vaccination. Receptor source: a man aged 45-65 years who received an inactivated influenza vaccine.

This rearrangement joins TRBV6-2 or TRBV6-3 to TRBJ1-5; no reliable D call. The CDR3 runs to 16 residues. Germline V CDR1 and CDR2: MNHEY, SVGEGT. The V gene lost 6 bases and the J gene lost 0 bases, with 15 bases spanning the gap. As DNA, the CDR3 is TGTGCCAGCAGCAACGCGCCACGATATAGCAATCAGCCCCAGCATTTT. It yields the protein CASSNAPRYSNQPQHF.

CDR3 amino acids: CASSLFVWEAVYGYTF. The CDR3 nucleotides read TGTGCCAGCAGCTTATTTGTGTGGGAGGCGGTCTATGGCTACACCTTC. The chain uses TRBV7-9 and TRBJ1-2, with D unresolved. Trimming left V 2 bases short and J 4 bases short, with 17 bases between. The CDR3 is 16 residues long. Per germline, CDR1 SEHNR and CDR2 FQNEAQ (reference sequence).

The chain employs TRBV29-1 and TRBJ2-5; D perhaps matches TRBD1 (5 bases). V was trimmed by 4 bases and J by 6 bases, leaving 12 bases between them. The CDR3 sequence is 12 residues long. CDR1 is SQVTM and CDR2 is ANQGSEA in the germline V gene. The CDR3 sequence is CSVGLGQKTQYF. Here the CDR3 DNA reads TGCAGCGTTGGGCTGGGGCAAAAGACCCAGTACTTC.

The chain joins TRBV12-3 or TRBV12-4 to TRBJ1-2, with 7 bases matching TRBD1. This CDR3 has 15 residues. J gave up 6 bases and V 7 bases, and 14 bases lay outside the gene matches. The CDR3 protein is CASIRTGPFGHGYTF. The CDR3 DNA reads TGTGCCAGCATAAGGACAGGTCCTTTCGGCCATGGCTACACCTTC.

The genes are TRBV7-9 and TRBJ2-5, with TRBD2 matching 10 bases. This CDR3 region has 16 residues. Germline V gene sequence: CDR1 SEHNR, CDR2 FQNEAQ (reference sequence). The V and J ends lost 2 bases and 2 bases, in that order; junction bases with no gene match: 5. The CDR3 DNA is TGTGCCAGCAGCTTAATCCAGCGGGGGGGTCAAGAGACCCAGTACTTC. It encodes CASSLIQRGGQETQYF.

CDR3 DNA sequence: TGTGCCAGCAGTGAATCGGCTTATGGGGATCAGCCCCAGCATTTT. It codes for CASSESAYGDQPQHF. The rearrangement uses TRBV2 and TRBJ1-5, with D unclear. The CDR3 has 15 amino acids. With 2 bases removed from V and 5 bases from J, the gap between germline ends came to 13 bases. Germline CDR1 reads SNHLY; CDR2 reads FYNNEI.

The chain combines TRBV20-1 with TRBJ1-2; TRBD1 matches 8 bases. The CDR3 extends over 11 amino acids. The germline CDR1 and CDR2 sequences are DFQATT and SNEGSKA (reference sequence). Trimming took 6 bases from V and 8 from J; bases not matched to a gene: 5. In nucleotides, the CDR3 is TGCAGTGCCACCGACAGGGGCGGCTACACCTTC. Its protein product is CSATDRGGYTF.

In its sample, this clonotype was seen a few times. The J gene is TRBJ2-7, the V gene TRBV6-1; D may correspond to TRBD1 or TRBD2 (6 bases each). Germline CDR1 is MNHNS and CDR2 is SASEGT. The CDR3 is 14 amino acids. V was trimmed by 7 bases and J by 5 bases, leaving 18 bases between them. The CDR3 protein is CASNDGGYRDEQYF. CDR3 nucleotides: TGTGCCAGCAACGACGGGGGCTATCGGGACGAGCAGTACTTC.

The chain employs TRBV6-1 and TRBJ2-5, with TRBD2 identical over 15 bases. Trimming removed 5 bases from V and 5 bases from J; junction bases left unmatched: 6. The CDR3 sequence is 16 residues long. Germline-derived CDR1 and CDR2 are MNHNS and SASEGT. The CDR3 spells CASSPGTSGGLETQYF. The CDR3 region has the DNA TGTGCCAGCAGTCCCGGGACTAGCGGGGGGCTTGAGACCCAGTACTTC.

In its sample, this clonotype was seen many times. The CDR3 is CASSNPGIRANEQFF. CDR3 DNA sequence: TGTGCCAGCAGTAACCCAGGGATAAGAGCCAATGAGCAGTTCTTC. V is TRBV12-3 or TRBV12-4 and J is TRBJ2-1; D may be TRBD1 (5 bases). The V gene lost 5 bases and the J gene lost 6 bases, with 17 bases spanning the gap. The CDR3 is 15 residues long.

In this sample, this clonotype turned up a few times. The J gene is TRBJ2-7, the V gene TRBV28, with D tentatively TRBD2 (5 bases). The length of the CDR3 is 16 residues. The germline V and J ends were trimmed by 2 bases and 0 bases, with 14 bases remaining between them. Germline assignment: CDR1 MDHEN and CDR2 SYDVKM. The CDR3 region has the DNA TGTGCCAGCAGTTTAAGGTCATCGGGGAGCTCCTACGAGCAGTACTTC. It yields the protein CASSLRSSGSSYEQYF.

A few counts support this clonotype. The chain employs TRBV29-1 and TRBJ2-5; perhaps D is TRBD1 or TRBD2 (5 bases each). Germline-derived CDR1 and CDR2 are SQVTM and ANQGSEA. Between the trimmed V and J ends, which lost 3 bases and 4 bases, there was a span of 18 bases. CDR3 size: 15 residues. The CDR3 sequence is CSVDPRAIGGETQYF. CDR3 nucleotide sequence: TGCAGCGTTGACCCCCGGGCTATTGGGGGAGAGACCCAGTACTTC. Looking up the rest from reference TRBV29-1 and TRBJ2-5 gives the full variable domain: SAVISQKPSRDICQRGTSLTIQCQVDSQVTMMFWYRQQPGQSLTLIATANQGSEATYESGFVIDKFPISRPNLTFSTLTVSNMSPEDSSIYLCSVDPRAIGGETQYFGPGTRLLVL.

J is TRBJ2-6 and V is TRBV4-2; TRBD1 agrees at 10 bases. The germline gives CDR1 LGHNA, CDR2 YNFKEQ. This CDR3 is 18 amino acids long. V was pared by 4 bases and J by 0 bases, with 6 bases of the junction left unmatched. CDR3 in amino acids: CASSPRRTGGSGANVLTF. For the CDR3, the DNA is TGTGCCAGCAGCCCTAGGCGGACAGGGGGCTCTGGGGCCAACGTCCTGACTTTC.

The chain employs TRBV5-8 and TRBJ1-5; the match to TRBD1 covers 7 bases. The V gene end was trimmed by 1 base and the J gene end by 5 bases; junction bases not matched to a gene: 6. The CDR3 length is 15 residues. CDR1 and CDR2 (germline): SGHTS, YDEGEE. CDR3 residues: CASSLKGTDHQPQHF. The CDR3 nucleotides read TGTGCCAGCAGCTTGAAAGGGACAGACCATCAGCCCCAGCATTTT.

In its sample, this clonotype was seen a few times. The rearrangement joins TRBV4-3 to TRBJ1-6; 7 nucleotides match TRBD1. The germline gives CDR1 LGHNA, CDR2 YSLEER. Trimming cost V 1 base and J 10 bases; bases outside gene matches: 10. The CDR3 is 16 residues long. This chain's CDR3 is CASSQAPGTALSPLHF. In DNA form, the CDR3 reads TGCGCCAGCAGCCAAGCACCCGGGACAGCCTTGTCACCCCTCCACTTT.

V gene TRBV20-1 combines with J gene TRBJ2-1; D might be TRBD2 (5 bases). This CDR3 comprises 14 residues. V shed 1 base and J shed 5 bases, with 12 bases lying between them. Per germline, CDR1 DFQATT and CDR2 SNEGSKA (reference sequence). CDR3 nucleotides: TGCAGTGCTAGAGGTCAACCGACTAACAATGAGCAGTTCTTC. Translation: CSARGQPTNNEQFF.

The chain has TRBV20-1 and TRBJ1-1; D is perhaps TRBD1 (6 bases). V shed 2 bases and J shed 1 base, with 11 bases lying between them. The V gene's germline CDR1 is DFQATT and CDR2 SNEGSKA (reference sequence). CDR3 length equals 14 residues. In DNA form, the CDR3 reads TGCAGTGCTAGATTGGACAGAAAGAACACTGAAGCTTTCTTT. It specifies CSARLDRKNTEAFF.

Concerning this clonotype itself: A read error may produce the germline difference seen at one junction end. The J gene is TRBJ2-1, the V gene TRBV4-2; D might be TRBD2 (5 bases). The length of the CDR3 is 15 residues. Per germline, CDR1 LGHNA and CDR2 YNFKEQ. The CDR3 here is CSSSQDMGRPNEQFF. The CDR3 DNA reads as TGTTCCAGCAGCCAAGATATGGGGAGACCGAATGAGCAGTTCTTC.

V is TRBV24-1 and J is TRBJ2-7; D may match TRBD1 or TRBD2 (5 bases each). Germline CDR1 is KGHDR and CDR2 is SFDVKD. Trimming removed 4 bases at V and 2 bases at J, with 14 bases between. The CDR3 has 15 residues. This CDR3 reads CATSDPRDRAYEQYF. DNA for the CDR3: TGTGCCACCAGTGACCCCCGGGACCGAGCCTACGAGCAGTACTTC.